Listed below are T cell receptor beta chains from one sample, sequenced in a study of T-cell memory formation after mild COVID-19. MiXCR, run by TCRdb on the 5' RACE reads, gives a single entry per CDR3 protein. The sample holds a few hundred thousand distinct CDR3 sequences; over 15% are singletons and the top ten take 20% to 25%. The source material was PBMCs or a T cell subset sorted from them (not recorded which). Source of these receptors: a man aged 18 to 30 who had mild COVID-19 (a few samples of this study predate the infection). Cell type and time point are not known. The CDR3 runs from the conserved cysteine through the conserved F or W. A D gene is named only where the DNA matches it firmly. Not every row has a clone size; where given, it reads once, few, many or a size class.

v_gene	d_gene	j_gene	abundance	CDR3aa	CDR3nt
TRBV4-2	-	TRBJ1-2	-	CASSQESSYTF	TGTGCCAGCAGCCAAGAGTCTAGCTACACCTTC
TRBV10-3	TRBD2	TRBJ2-3	-	CAISESGGDDTQYF	TGTGCCATCAGTGAGTCGGGGGGGGACGATACGCAGTATTTT
TRBV11-2	-	TRBJ2-3	few	CASSYLSGSTDTQYF	TGTGCCAGCAGCTATTTATCGGGTAGCACAGATACGCAGTATTTT
TRBV6-6	TRBD1	TRBJ2-3	few	CASRPGQGHTDTQYF	TGTGCCAGCAGGCCGGGACAGGGCCACACAGATACGCAGTATTTT
TRBV5-4	-	TRBJ2-3	few	CASSYIGTQYF	TGTGCCAGCAGCTACATCGGTACGCAGTATTTT
TRBV7-2	-	TRBJ2-5	-	CASSVRWQHETQYF	TGTGCCAGCAGCGTACGGTGGCAGCACGAGACCCAGTACTTC
TRBV4-3	-	TRBJ1-2	many	CASSQGVTYGYTF	TGCGCCAGCAGCCAAGGGGTTACCTATGGCTACACCTTC
TRBV10-3	TRBD1	TRBJ1-4	once	CAISDSDRQGKLFF	TGTGCCATCAGTGACTCGGACAGGCAAGGGAAACTGTTTTTT
TRBV7-9	-	TRBJ1-2	-	CASSDGATGFNYGYTF	TGTGCCAGCAGCGATGGGGCGACAGGTTTTAACTATGGCTACACCTTC
TRBV6-2/TRBV6-3	TRBD1	TRBJ2-1	few	CASSPDREIYNEQFF	TGTGCCAGCAGCCCCGACAGGGAAATCTACAATGAGCAGTTCTTC